This T cell receptor beta chain was profiled in a study of T cell responses to AZD1222 COVID-19 vaccine. Sequencing used immunoSEQ multiplex PCR; TCRdb keeps in-frame clones, though not all of them. The table lists 150,000 or so clones, under 95% of them singletons. Germline trimming cut 3 bases from V and 10 bases from J; bases unmatched to any gene: 8. The CDR3 consists of 15 residues. Germline V CDR1 and CDR2: LGHDT, YNNKEL (reference sequence). The genes are TRBV3-1 (or the pseudogene TRBV3-2) and TRBJ1-6; 8 positions agree with TRBD1. The source is an adult in good health. This sample comprised peripheral blood, obtained on day 0 of MenACWY control vaccination. CDR3 protein: CASSQMDRAQSPLHF. For the CDR3, the DNA is TGTGCCAGCAGCCAGATGGACAGGGCACAATCACCCCTCCACTTT.